This is a list of T cell receptor beta chains from one sample in a study of regulatory T cells in long-lasting Graves disease. One entry per CDR3 protein, called by TCRdb with MiXCR from the multiplex PCR reads. Of about 620,000 distinct CDR3 sequences listed, roughly 15% are singletons. Another study also made use of these data, one on T cells in Graves' hyperthyroidism and ophthalmopathy.

Sequenced here: peripheral blood mononuclear cells (PBMCs), sampled at new diagnosis, from a patient treated with antithyroid drugs. Every receptor here comes from a woman aged 25 to 45 with Graves disease. Each CDR3 is given with its conserved first and last residue. The D gene is left open where the match is weak. For some rows the clone size is stated as once, few or many, or as a class when expanded; others skip it.

15 | TRBJ1-5 | many | - | TRBV7-2 | TGTGCCAGCAGCTTAAAGGTCGGCCTCAATCAGCCCCAGCATTTT | CASSLKVGLNQPQHF
14 | TRBJ1-5 | many | - | TRBV7-2 | TGTGCCAGCAGCTTACGGCAGGGGCCTCAGCCCCAGCATTTT | CASSLRQGPQPQHF
13 | TRBJ2-3 | many | - | TRBV11-2 | TGTGCCAGCAGCTTAGCTAGCCCAGATACGCAGTATTTT | CASSLASPDTQYF
15 | TRBJ2-3 | many | TRBD1 | TRBV6-1 | TGTGCCAGCAGCCTGGGACAGGGGTACACAGATACGCAGTATTTT | CASSLGQGYTDTQYF
11 | TRBJ2-7 | - | - | TRBV18 | TGTGCCAGCTCAAAAGATTGGGAGCAGTACTTC | CASSKDWEQYF
13 | TRBJ2-5 | - | - | TRBV19 | TGTGCCAGTAGTTTGGGACTACACAGGGCCCAGTACTTC | CASSLGLHRAQYF
13 | TRBJ2-7 | - | - | TRBV18 | TGTGCCAGCTCACCGGACCCCAGGTGGGAGCAGTACTTC | CASSPDPRWEQYF
18 | TRBJ2-3 | few | TRBD2 | TRBV20-1 | TGCAGTGCGAGGACACTCGAACTCGGGAGGCGTGGCGCAGATACGCAGTATTTT | CSARTLELGRRGADTQYF
15 | TRBJ2-1 | many | TRBD2 | TRBV7-3 | TGTGCCAGCAGCTTATGGGCGGGAGGTTACAATGAGCAGTTCTTC | CASSLWAGGYNEQFF
16 | TRBJ2-1 | many | - | TRBV11-3 | TGTGCCAGCAGCTCCACCGCCGGGACGGCTTACAATGAGCAGTTCTTC | CASSSTAGTAYNEQFF
12 | TRBJ2-7 | many | TRBD1 | TRBV6-1 | TGTGCCAGCGGACAGGCCCCCTACGAGCAGTACTTC | CASGQAPYEQYF
13 | TRBJ2-7 | - | - | TRBV27 | TGTGCCAGCAGTTCCTCAGGGTGGAATGAGCAGTACTTC | CASSSSGWNEQYF
13 | TRBJ1-5 | many | - | TRBV2 | TGTGCCAGCAGTGGTGGATATAATCAGCCCCAGCATTTT | CASSGGYNQPQHF
14 | TRBJ1-5 | few | - | TRBV28 | TGTGCCAGCAGTTTACGGCCGAATACGCGGCCCCAGCATTTT | CASSLRPNTRPQHF
15 | TRBJ1-6 | few | TRBD1 | TRBV3-1 | TGTGCCAGCAGCCAGACCGGGACAGGTTCTTCACCCCTCCACTTT | CASSQTGTGSSPLHF
17 | TRBJ2-7 | many | - | TRBV20-1 | TGCAGTGCTAGAGGGGTGAGCCTCTCGGGCTGGGGCTTTGAGCAGTACTTC | CSARGVSLSGWGFEQYF
15 | TRBJ1-3 | - | - | TRBV28 | TGTGCCAGCAGTACTACAGGGAAAGCTGGAAACACCATATATTTT | CASSTTGKAGNTIYF
13 | TRBJ2-7 | - | - | TRBV24-1 | TGTGCCACCAGTGCCCTCGGGCTTAGGGAGCAGTACTTC | CATSALGLREQYF
13 | TRBJ2-3 | many | - | TRBV28 | TGTGCCAGCAGTGGGCGAAGGGAGGATACGCAGTATTTT | CASSGRREDTQYF
14 | TRBJ1-1 | many | - | TRBV6-1 | TGTGCCAGCAGGGACGGATCTGACTGGGGTGAAGCTTTCTTT | CASRDGSDWGEAFF
15 | TRBJ2-3 | few | TRBD2 | TRBV9 | TGTGCCAGCAGCGGTAGCGGGAGTCTCACAGATACGCAGTATTTT | CASSGSGSLTDTQYF
14 | TRBJ1-1 | many | - | TRBV12-3/TRBV12-4 | TGTGCCACGACCTGGGGTTGGGCGAACACTGAAGCTTTCTTT | CATTWGWANTEAFF
16 | TRBJ2-1 | many | - | TRBV24-1 | TGTGCCACCAGTGATTTGCAGGGGTCCCGTGCCAATGAGCAGTTCTTC | CATSDLQGSRANEQFF
15 | TRBJ1-1 | many | - | TRBV20-1 | TGCAGTGCTAGAGATCCCGGGGCCCGGAACACTGAAGCTTTCTTT | CSARDPGARNTEAFF
11 | TRBJ1-4 | - | - | TRBV28 | TGTGCCAGCAGTGCCAATCGGCGTGCGTTTTTT | CASSANRRAFF
14 | TRBJ1-4 | many | - | TRBV6-2/TRBV6-3 | TGTGCCAGCAGTTCGACCGGGACTAATGAAAAACTGTTTTTT | CASSSTGTNEKLFF
14 | TRBJ1-4 | - | - | TRBV24-1 | TGTGCCACCTCCGACTCCGTCCCCGGGGAAAAACTGTTTTTT | CATSDSVPGEKLFF
15 | TRBJ1-1 | few | - | TRBV7-9 | TGTGCCAGCAGCTTTGCTCAGGGAGGTAACACTGAAGCTTTCTTT | CASSFAQGGNTEAFF
15 | TRBJ2-4 | many | - | TRBV6-9 | TGTGCCAGCAGTTCTGGTGACAGGGCCAAAAACATTCAGTACTTC | CASSSGDRAKNIQYF
15 | TRBJ2-7 | - | TRBD1 | TRBV14 | TGTGCCAGCAGCCAAGCAGGGACAGTTGCCTACGAGCAGTACTTC | CASSQAGTVAYEQYF
13 | TRBJ2-7 | - | - | TRBV28 | TGTGCCGGGCGGGGTCCCAGCTCCTACGAGCAGTACTTC | CAGRGPSSYEQYF
13 | TRBJ1-2 | few | - | TRBV11-2 | TGTGCCAGCAGCCACATTCGACGGACTGGCTACACCTTC | CASSHIRRTGYTF
16 | TRBJ2-3 | few | TRBD2 | TRBV20-1 | TGCAGTGCTAGAGATGTGCTAGCGGGAGAGTTAGATACGCAGTATTTT | CSARDVLAGELDTQYF
12 | TRBJ2-7 | - | - | TRBV20-1 | TGCAGTGCTAGCCCTGAGGCGGCCGAGCAGTACTTC | CSASPEAAEQYF
11 | TRBJ1-4 | many | - | TRBV12-3/TRBV12-4 | TGTGCCAGCAGGTCATGGGAAAAACTGTTTTTT | CASRSWEKLFF
14 | TRBJ2-7 | - | - | TRBV7-8 | TGTGCCAGCAGCTTAGGGACCACTAGTGCCGAGCAGTACTTC | CASSLGTTSAEQYF
15 | TRBJ2-1 | - | TRBD2 | TRBV2 | TGTGCCAGCAGATCGACTAGCGGGACCTACAATGAGCAGTTCTTC | CASRSTSGTYNEQFF
16 | TRBJ2-3 | few | TRBD1 | TRBV6-1 | TGTGCCAGCAGCCCCACAGGGGGCCACAGCACAGATACGCAGTATTTT | CASSPTGGHSTDTQYF
11 | TRBJ1-1 | many | - | TRBV3-1 | TGTGCCAGCAGACACAACACTGAAGCTTTCTTT | CASRHNTEAFF
15 | TRBJ2-7 | - | - | TRBV6-9 | TGTGCCAGCAGTTCCCCACTCCTGCGGAACTACGAGCAGTACTTC | CASSSPLLRNYEQYF
12 | TRBJ1-3 | - | - | TRBV28 | TGTGCCAGCAGCTCCCTTGTGTCCACCATATATTTT | CASSSLVSTIYF
16 | TRBJ2-3 | many | TRBD2 | TRBV2 | TGTGCCAGCAGACTCCTAACTAGCGGGGACACAGATACGCAGTATTTT | CASRLLTSGDTDTQYF